This TCR beta chain is from a study of blood T cell repertoires in COVID-19. In the study overall: The United States, Italy and Spain were the sources of the acute and convalescent COVID-19 samples. Sources were T cells, B-cell-depleted T cells, or PBMCs; the material itself was cDNA or gDNA.

The authors' processing: Counts of nucleated cells, estimated from reference gene primer amplification, were obtained. Sequencing was performed with immunoSEQ multiplex PCR; in TCRdb, only in-frame clones are kept and a portion is missing. Clone size and V and J calls were adopted from that table, with D and trimming inferred from the DNA. This sample has tens of thousands of clones, with 84% found just once. The V and J ends lost 10 bases and 10 bases respectively, with 17 bases between them. The CDR3 contains 13 residues. CDR1 is MNHNY, CDR2 SVGAGI, per germline (reference sequence). The chain recombines TRBV6-6 with TRBJ1-6, with D maybe TRBD1 (6 bases). The sample consisted of peripheral blood. The source of this sequence is a man between 50 and 59 years old with acute or convalescent COVID-19. Written as DNA, the CDR3 is TGTGCCACCCAAGGGCAGGGGATCTCACCCCTCCACTTT. Translated: CATQGQGISPLHF.